This T cell receptor (beta chain) comes out of a study of cytomegalovirus exposure and HLA in healthy donors. Study-wide results and caveats: Links to common viral pathogens appeared, in a later analysis, for several of the most significant clusters. Whilst most TCR sequences proved rare, a subset of public TCRs occurred across many donors. When analyzed later, a missense DCLRE1C variant was found to be linked to TCR beta V- and J-gene trimming.

CDR3 length: 12 amino acids. CDR1 is SNHLY, CDR2 FYNNEI, per germline. V was trimmed by 8 bases and J by 8 bases, leaving 15 bases between them. Healthy bone marrow donors made up the donor group. The PCR had 60 Vbeta and 13 Jbeta primers. Sequenced by immunoSEQ multiplex PCR; TCRdb stores in-frame clones only, minus some. Among over 150,000 clones, roughly four fifths were seen once, and the ten largest hold over 0.85%. About this clone: The target antigen is unknown.

This receptor was identified in a girl under 10 years old in good health and CMV-seropositive. V is TRBV2 and J is TRBJ1-2, with D possibly TRBD1 on 6 matching bases. The sample was PBMCs. The CDR3 sequence is CASDLGARGYTF. Here the CDR3 DNA reads TGTGCCAGCGATTTGGGGGCGCGCGGCTACACCTTC.